The clone carrying this T cell receptor beta chain was detected a few times. Its specificity is unknown. MiXCR was run by TCRdb on the RT-PCR reads, yielding one entry per CDR3 protein. The sample records around 490,000 distinct CDR3 sequences, approximately 7.1% being singletons. The data derive from a study of response to subunit inactivated influenza vaccine. General study findings and limits: Each seasonal influenza vaccination recruits few new T cells, the authors suggested.

Germline CDR1 LNHNV, CDR2 YYDKDF (reference sequence). This CDR3 is built from 14 residues. V was trimmed by 0 bases and J by 3 bases, leaving 9 bases between them. The input for sequencing was PBMCs from blood, taken 23 months after vaccination. The receptor comes from a man between 45 and 75 years old who received an inactivated influenza vaccine. The V call is TRBV15, the J call TRBJ2-7; D gene uncertain. The CDR3 reads CATSRETADYEQYF. CDR3 bases: TGTGCCACCAGCAGAGAGACGGCGGACTACGAGCAGTACTTC.